The 28 T cell receptor beta chains below all came from one sample that was sequenced in a study of blood T cells in healthy people across ages. The use of a sample-barcoded 5' primer and a J-beta primer mix characterized a second PCR of about 6 to 12 cycles. MiXCR, run by TCRdb on the 5' RACE reads, gives a single entry per CDR3 protein. The sample lists over a million distinct CDR3 sequences; around 39% were seen once. Sequenced input: blood. The source of these receptors is a woman between 18 and 30 years old in good health.

In this sample, this clonotype turned up a few times. V and J are TRBV6-6 and TRBJ2-7; TRBD2 matches 7 bases. Germline trimming cut 3 bases from V and 5 bases from J; bases unmatched to any gene: 10. This CDR3 is 15 amino acids long. Germline CDR1 and CDR2: MNHNY and SVGAGI (reference sequence). CDR3 residues: CASSYSAGSGDEQYF. CDR3 nucleotide sequence: TGTGCCAGCAGTTATTCAGCGGGATCTGGGGACGAGCAGTACTTC.

This clonotype was detected a few times. This chain joins TRBV4-1 and TRBJ2-5; the match to TRBD2 covers 8 bases. There are 16 residues in the CDR3. V gave up 2 bases and J gave up 4 bases; unmatched junction bases: 9. In germline, CDR1 is MGHRA, CDR2 YSYEKL. The CDR3 nucleotides read TGCGCCAGCAGCCAAACTAGCGGAATGGGGGGAGAGACCCAGTACTTC. It is translated as CASSQTSGMGGETQYF.

This clonotype was counted a few times. The chain is built from TRBV5-1 and TRBJ2-1, with 7 bases matching TRBD2. CDR3 length equals 13 residues. The V gene's germline CDR1 is SGHRS and CDR2 YFSETQ. The J segment lost 15 bases and the V segment lost 0 bases, leaving 9 bases of the junction unmatched. In DNA, the CDR3 is TGCGCCAGCAGCTTGGGGCTGGGGACTATGCGGTTCTTC. Translating gives CASSLGLGTMRFF.

The rearrangement links TRBV11-2 to TRBJ2-1; no reliable D call. Germline V gene sequence: CDR1 SGHAT, CDR2 FQNNGV. The V end was cut by 5 bases, the J end by 6 bases, with 17 bases between. The CDR3 is made up of 15 amino acids. Written as DNA, the CDR3 is TGTGCCAGCAGCCCCCTTGGATTGGAATTCAATGAGCAGTTCTTC. It codes for CASSPLGLEFNEQFF.

V usage is TRBV4-1 and J usage is TRBJ2-4; tentative D call: TRBD2 (6 bases). Judging by the DNA end, TRBJ2-5 fits better; the J call may be wrong. Germline CDR1 MGHRA, CDR2 YSYEKL. There are 17 residues in the CDR3. The CDR3 coding sequence is TGCGCCAGCAGCCAAGGGCAGGGACTCAACTTGGGGGAGACCCAGTACTTC. It codes for CASSQGQGLNLGETQYF.

This chain connects TRBV11-2 to TRBJ1-4; weak D call: TRBD1 (5 bases). V lost 3 bases and J lost 5, with 16 bases in between. CDR3 length: 16 amino acids. Germline-derived CDR1 and CDR2 are SGHAT and FQNNGV. The CDR3 spells CASSFWFEGPNEKLFF. CDR3 in DNA: TGTGCCAGCAGCTTTTGGTTCGAGGGGCCCAATGAAAAACTGTTTTTT. Combining the CDR3 with reference TRBV11-2 and TRBJ1-4 gives the whole variable domain EAGVAQSPRYKIIEKRQSVAFWCNPISGHATLYWYQQILGQGPKLLIQFQNNGVVDDSQLPKDRFSAERLKGVDSTLKIQPAKLEDSAVYLCASSFWFEGPNEKLFFGSGTQLSVL.

V usage is TRBV20-1 and J usage is TRBJ1-1; D call uncertain. The CDR3 length is 13 residues. Germline loops: CDR1 DFQATT, CDR2 SNEGSKA (reference sequence). Trimming removed 5 bases at V and 0 bases at J, with 10 bases between. The CDR3 DNA reads TGCAGTGCTTGGGTAGAGGTGAACACTGAAGCTTTCTTT. Translation: CSAWVEVNTEAFF.

The chain couples TRBV12-3 or TRBV12-4 to TRBJ1-2; D is ambiguous. This CDR3 is built from 14 residues. With 1 base removed from V and 4 bases from J, the gap between germline ends came to 10 bases. The CDR3 reads CASSLGGLVYGYTF. For the CDR3, the DNA is TGTGCCAGCAGTTTAGGCGGTCTTGTCTATGGCTACACCTTC.

This clonotype was seen more than once but under ten times. CDR3 sequence reads: CSVDGSGRDEQYF. Written as DNA, the CDR3 is TGCAGCGTTGATGGGTCAGGACGGGACGAGCAGTACTTC. The rearrangement links TRBV29-1 to TRBJ2-7; D gene unclear. V was shortened by 3 bases and J by 5 bases, with 14 bases between the two germline ends. Germline-derived CDR1 and CDR2 are SQVTM and ANQGSEA. The CDR3 runs to 13 residues.

This CDR3 is CSARDVERETDTQYF. In DNA form, the CDR3 reads TGCAGTGCTAGAGATGTGGAGCGGGAGACAGATACGCAGTATTTT. V gene TRBV20-1 combines with J gene TRBJ2-3, with 8 bases fitting TRBD2. V trimming: 0 bases; J trimming: 3 bases; junction bases outside the gene matches: 5. The CDR3 loop spans 15 amino acids. CDR1 and CDR2 (germline): DFQATT, SNEGSKA (reference sequence).

This chain joins TRBV2 and TRBJ2-3, with D possibly TRBD2 on 6 matching bases. Trimming removed 8 bases from V and 0 bases from J, with 15 bases in between. CDR3 length equals 15 residues. Germline assignment: CDR1 SNHLY and CDR2 FYNNEI. In nucleotides, the CDR3 is TGTGCCAGCCGGGGGAAAGACTTAAGCACAGATACGCAGTATTTT. Its translation is CASRGKDLSTDTQYF. Variable domain in full (rest from reference TRBV2 and TRBJ2-3): EPEVTQTPSHQVTQMGQEVILRCVPISNHLYFYWYRQILGQKVEFLVSFYNNEISEKSEIFDDQFSVERPDGSNFTLKIRSTKLEDSAMYFCASRGKDLSTDTQYFGPGTRLTVL.

Only a few counts were recorded for this clonotype. Written as DNA, the CDR3 is TGTGCCACCACAGGGACGGATGAGACCCAGTACTTC. Its translation: CATTGTDETQYF. The V gene is TRBV6-1, the J gene TRBJ2-5, with a weak D call TRBD1 (6 bases). The CDR3 totals 12 residues. V gave up 10 bases and J gave up 5 bases, with 14 bases separating them. The germline gives CDR1 MNHNS, CDR2 SASEGT.

V usage is TRBV25-1 and J usage is TRBJ2-1, with TRBD1 matching 7 bases. The CDR3 length is 15 residues. The junction had 9 bases not matched to a gene; V was cut back by 2 bases and J by 8 bases. In germline, CDR1 is MGHDK, CDR2 SYGVNS. The CDR3 loop is CASSEPPGQKDEQFF. DNA for the CDR3: TGTGCCAGCAGTGAACCCCCGGGACAGAAGGATGAGCAGTTCTTC. The whole variable domain, filled in from reference TRBV25-1 and TRBJ2-1, reads EADIYQTPRYLVIGTGKKITLECSQTMGHDKMYWYQQDPGMELHLIHYSYGVNSTEKGDLSSESTVSRIRTEHFPLTLESARPSHTSQYLCASSEPPGQKDEQFFGPGTRLTVL.

This clonotype was seen only a few times. This rearrangement joins TRBV4-1 to TRBJ2-1; the D is unclear. The CDR3 covers 13 residues. Germline V lookup: CDR1 MGHRA, CDR2 YSYEKL. The V end was cut by 2 bases, the J end by 10 bases, with 12 bases between. CDR3 nucleotide sequence: TGCGCCAGCAGCCAATCCTGGACGGACGAGCAGTTCTTC. Translated: CASSQSWTDEQFF.

V is TRBV27 and J is TRBJ2-6, with D maybe TRBD2 (6 bases). Germline CDR1 MNHEY, CDR2 SMNVEV (reference sequence). The CDR3 is made up of 18 amino acids. V was shortened by 3 bases and J by 0 bases, with 15 bases between the two germline ends. The CDR3 sequence: CASSLEGPYGSGANVLTF. CDR3 bases: TGTGCCAGCAGTTTGGAGGGGCCTTACGGCTCTGGGGCCAACGTCCTGACTTTC.

The chain recombines TRBV5-1 with TRBJ2-5; D uncertain. Germline-derived CDR1 and CDR2 are SGHRS and YFSETQ. This CDR3 comprises 15 residues. V lost 0 bases to trimming and J lost 2 bases, with 11 bases between them. The chain's CDR3 is CASSLATGRQETQYF. For the CDR3, the DNA is TGCGCCAGCAGCTTGGCCACGGGCCGACAAGAGACCCAGTACTTC.

The chain links TRBV27 to TRBJ2-5; the D gene is possibly TRBD1 (6 bases). Between the trimmed V and J ends, which lost 6 bases and 7 bases, there was a span of 24 bases. The CDR3 is 16 amino acids. The germline V gene encodes CDR1 MNHEY and CDR2 SMNVEV (reference sequence). The CDR3 nucleotides are TGTGCCAGCAGCTCGCCCCGGAACAGGGAACCTTGGACCCAGTACTTC. This gives the protein CASSSPRNREPWTQYF.

The J gene is TRBJ1-1, the V gene TRBV5-6, with 7 bases identical to TRBD1. The CDR3 is 14 amino acids. The germline V gene has CDR1 SGHDT and CDR2 YYEEEE. V lost 2 bases and J lost 4; bases outside the gene matches: 5. In DNA form, the CDR3 reads TGTGCCAGCAGCTTTGATACAGGGGTCACTGAAGCTTTCTTT. Amino acids: CASSFDTGVTEAFF.

The rearrangement links TRBV20-1 to TRBJ2-1, with 7 bases identical to TRBD2. The CDR3 is 16 amino acids. CDR1 and CDR2 (germline): DFQATT, SNEGSKA (reference sequence). V lost 3 bases, J lost 2 bases, and 10 bases stayed unmatched. The CDR3 reads CSASGRGDWTYNEQFF. The CDR3 coding sequence is TGCAGTGCTAGTGGTCGGGGGGACTGGACCTACAATGAGCAGTTCTTC.

Comment on this clonotype: A much larger clone lies a single base off, so this may be a read error. This chain connects TRBV9 to TRBJ2-7; D could derive from TRBD1 or TRBD2 (5 bases each). The germline V and J ends were trimmed by 5 bases and 4 bases, with 16 bases remaining between them. The germline CDR1 and CDR2 sequences are SGDLS and YYNGEE. The CDR3 runs to 14 residues. The CDR3 sequence: CASSPGRAIYEQYF. CDR3 in DNA: TGTGCCAGCAGTCCGGGACGGGCGATATACGAGCAGTACTTC.

In this sample, this clonotype turned up a few times. CDR3 sequence (DNA): TGCAGTGCCCAGGGTAGCAATCAGCCCCAGCATTTT. This sequence encodes CSAQGSNQPQHF. This chain links TRBV20-1 with TRBJ1-5, with D maybe TRBD1 (5 bases). V lost 6 bases to trimming and J lost 0 bases, with 6 bases between them. CDR3 length: 12 amino acids. CDR1 is DFQATT and CDR2 is SNEGSKA in the germline V gene (reference sequence).

The table lists this clonotype with a few counts. This chain joins TRBV20-1 and TRBJ1-1; D not certain. V lost 1 base and J lost 4, with 10 bases in between. Per the germline V gene, CDR1 is DFQATT and CDR2 is SNEGSKA (reference sequence). This CDR3 contains 13 residues. The CDR3 protein is CSARGAGVTEAFF. For the CDR3, the DNA is TGCAGTGCTAGAGGGGCAGGTGTCACTGAAGCTTTCTTT.

The V and J genes are TRBV12-3 or TRBV12-4 and TRBJ2-3; possible D gene TRBD2, 7 bases. Trimming stripped 3 bases from V and 3 bases from J, with 16 bases between. The CDR3 has 16 amino acids. Here the CDR3 reads CASSFPRGGGTDTQYF. The CDR3 DNA is TGTGCCAGCAGTTTTCCAAGGGGAGGGGGAACAGATACGCAGTATTTT.

The CDR3 region is CSALQPPMNTEAFF. The DNA for the CDR3 is TGCAGTGCGCTTCAGCCCCCCATGAACACTGAAGCTTTCTTT. The gene calls are TRBV20-1 and TRBJ1-1, with unresolved D. The V gene's germline CDR1 is DFQATT and CDR2 SNEGSKA (reference sequence). The CDR3 spans 14 residues. Trimming took 6 bases from V and 0 from J, leaving 14 bases between them.

The chain is built from TRBV18 and TRBJ2-1, with D possibly being TRBD1 or TRBD2 (5 bases each). Per the germline V gene, CDR1 is KGHSH and CDR2 is LQKENI. V lost 3 bases to trimming and J lost 6 bases, with 18 bases between them. This CDR3 is built from 16 residues. The CDR3 region is CASSPSGAGIGNEQFF. The CDR3 region has the DNA TGTGCCAGCTCACCTTCCGGGGCAGGGATTGGCAATGAGCAGTTCTTC.

This chain uses TRBV5-1 with TRBJ2-3, with 12 bases matching TRBD2. J gave up 5 bases and V 0 bases, and 10 bases lay outside the gene matches. The CDR3 covers 18 residues. Germline lookup yields CDR1 SGHRS and CDR2 YFSETQ. This CDR3 reads CASSLVGLAGPFGDTQYF. CDR3 DNA sequence: TGCGCCAGCAGCTTGGTAGGACTAGCGGGGCCCTTCGGAGATACGCAGTATTTT.

The chain couples TRBV6-1 to TRBJ1-5; a possible D gene is TRBD1 (5 bases). CDR3 length: 15 amino acids. With 7 bases removed from V and 6 bases from J, the gap between germline ends came to 19 bases. CDR1 and CDR2 (germline): MNHNS, SASEGT. CDR3 residues: CASTEGQGRRQPQHF. Written as DNA, the CDR3 is TGTGCCAGCACCGAGGGGCAGGGCCGACGTCAGCCCCAGCATTTT.

This chain joins TRBV12-3 or TRBV12-4 and TRBJ2-7; perhaps TRBD2 as D (7 bases). This CDR3 spans 17 amino acids. The germline V and J ends were trimmed by 4 bases and 7 bases, with 26 bases remaining between them. The CDR3 region is CASSSVAWGGLDNEQYF. The CDR3 nucleotides read TGTGCCAGCAGTTCCGTAGCGTGGGGGGGGCTTGACAATGAGCAGTACTTC.